These T cell receptor beta chains were read from a single sample in a study of T-cell memory formation after mild COVID-19. TCRdb fed the 5' RACE reads into MiXCR, producing one record per CDR3 protein. The data contain hundreds of thousands of distinct CDR3 sequences, around 13% of them seen just once; the ten biggest clones take up 22%. The source material was PBMCs or a T cell subset sorted from them (not recorded which). These receptors were obtained from a young man who had mild COVID-19 (a few samples of this study predate the infection). Cell type and time point are not known. CDR3s include the opening cysteine and the closing phenylalanine or tryptophan. The D gene is left open where the match is weak. The size entry is marked missing in some rows and otherwise reads once, few, many or a size class.

d_gene: NA; j_gene: TRBJ2-7; abundance: few; len: 14; v_gene: TRBV5-1; CDR3aa: CASSLGFRDYEQYF; CDR3nt: TGCGCCAGCAGCTTGGGTTTCCGGGACTACGAGCAGTACTTC
d_gene: TRBD1; j_gene: TRBJ2-3; abundance: NA; len: 14; v_gene: TRBV7-2; CDR3aa: CASSMDRGWDTQYF; CDR3nt: TGTGCCAGCAGCATGGACAGGGGATGGGATACGCAGTATTTT
d_gene: TRBD2; j_gene: TRBJ2-1; abundance: NA; len: 17; v_gene: TRBV7-9; CDR3aa: CASSPEPQRGYYNEQFF; CDR3nt: TGTGCCAGCAGCCCAGAACCCCAGCGGGGTTACTACAATGAGCAGTTCTTC
d_gene: NA; j_gene: TRBJ2-6; abundance: few; len: 14; v_gene: TRBV18; CDR3aa: CASSRGAGANVLTF; CDR3nt: TGTGCCAGCTCACGGGGGGCCGGGGCCAACGTCCTGACTTTC
d_gene: TRBD2; j_gene: TRBJ2-3; abundance: many; len: 12; v_gene: TRBV20-1; CDR3aa: CSASGGKDTQYF; CDR3nt: TGCAGTGCTAGCGGGGGGAAAGATACGCAGTATTTT
d_gene: TRBD1; j_gene: TRBJ2-1; abundance: NA; len: 14; v_gene: TRBV5-1; CDR3aa: CASSAGTEYNEQFF; CDR3nt: TGCGCCAGCAGCGCCGGGACAGAATACAATGAGCAGTTCTTC
d_gene: NA; j_gene: TRBJ1-2; abundance: NA; len: 15; v_gene: TRBV7-2; CDR3aa: CASSLVPGNNYGYTF; CDR3nt: TGTGCCAGCAGCTTAGTGCCGGGAAATAACTATGGCTACACCTTC
d_gene: NA; j_gene: TRBJ2-1; abundance: NA; len: 13; v_gene: TRBV11-2; CDR3aa: CASRNTGRDGRFF; CDR3nt: TGTGCCAGCAGGAATACGGGTCGGGACGGCCGATTCTTC
d_gene: TRBD1; j_gene: TRBJ1-4; abundance: NA; len: 14; v_gene: TRBV9; CDR3aa: CASSPRTGFEKLFF; CDR3nt: TGTGCCAGCAGCCCACGGACAGGGTTTGAAAAACTGTTTTTT
d_gene: NA; j_gene: TRBJ1-5; abundance: NA; len: 13; v_gene: TRBV7-2; CDR3aa: CAGGQGINQPQHF; CDR3nt: TGTGCTGGGGGCCAGGGGATCAATCAGCCCCAGCATTTT
d_gene: NA; j_gene: TRBJ2-3; abundance: few; len: 15; v_gene: TRBV7-9; CDR3aa: CASSLSGDTTDTQYF; CDR3nt: TGTGCCAGCAGCTTATCAGGGGACACGACAGATACGCAGTATTTT
d_gene: NA; j_gene: TRBJ2-3; abundance: few; len: 15; v_gene: TRBV28; CDR3aa: CASQGGAGGTDTQYF; CDR3nt: TGTGCCAGTCAGGGGGGGGCGGGAGGCACAGATACGCAGTATTTT